This T cell receptor beta chain emerged from a study of blood T cells in healthy people across ages. This clonotype was observed a handful of times. After removal of 6 bases from V and 4 bases from J, the junction contained 7 bases not matched to a gene. Germline V lookup: CDR1 MNHEY, CDR2 SMNVEV (reference sequence). CDR3 length: 14 amino acids. Through a sample-barcoded 5' primer and a J-beta primer mix, a second PCR was run for roughly 6 to 12 cycles. TCRdb reanalysed the 5' RACE reads using MiXCR and keeps one entry per CDR3 protein. Of about 1.5 million distinct CDR3 sequences listed, around 40% were seen once; the top ten hold more than 4%.

V gene TRBV27 combines with J gene TRBJ1-1, with TRBD1 matching over 8 bases. The TCR comes from a woman between 18 and 30 years old in good health. Sample: blood. CDR3 sequence: CASSTHQGATEAFF. CDR3 DNA: TGTGCCAGCAGCACCCATCAGGGGGCCACTGAAGCTTTCTTT.